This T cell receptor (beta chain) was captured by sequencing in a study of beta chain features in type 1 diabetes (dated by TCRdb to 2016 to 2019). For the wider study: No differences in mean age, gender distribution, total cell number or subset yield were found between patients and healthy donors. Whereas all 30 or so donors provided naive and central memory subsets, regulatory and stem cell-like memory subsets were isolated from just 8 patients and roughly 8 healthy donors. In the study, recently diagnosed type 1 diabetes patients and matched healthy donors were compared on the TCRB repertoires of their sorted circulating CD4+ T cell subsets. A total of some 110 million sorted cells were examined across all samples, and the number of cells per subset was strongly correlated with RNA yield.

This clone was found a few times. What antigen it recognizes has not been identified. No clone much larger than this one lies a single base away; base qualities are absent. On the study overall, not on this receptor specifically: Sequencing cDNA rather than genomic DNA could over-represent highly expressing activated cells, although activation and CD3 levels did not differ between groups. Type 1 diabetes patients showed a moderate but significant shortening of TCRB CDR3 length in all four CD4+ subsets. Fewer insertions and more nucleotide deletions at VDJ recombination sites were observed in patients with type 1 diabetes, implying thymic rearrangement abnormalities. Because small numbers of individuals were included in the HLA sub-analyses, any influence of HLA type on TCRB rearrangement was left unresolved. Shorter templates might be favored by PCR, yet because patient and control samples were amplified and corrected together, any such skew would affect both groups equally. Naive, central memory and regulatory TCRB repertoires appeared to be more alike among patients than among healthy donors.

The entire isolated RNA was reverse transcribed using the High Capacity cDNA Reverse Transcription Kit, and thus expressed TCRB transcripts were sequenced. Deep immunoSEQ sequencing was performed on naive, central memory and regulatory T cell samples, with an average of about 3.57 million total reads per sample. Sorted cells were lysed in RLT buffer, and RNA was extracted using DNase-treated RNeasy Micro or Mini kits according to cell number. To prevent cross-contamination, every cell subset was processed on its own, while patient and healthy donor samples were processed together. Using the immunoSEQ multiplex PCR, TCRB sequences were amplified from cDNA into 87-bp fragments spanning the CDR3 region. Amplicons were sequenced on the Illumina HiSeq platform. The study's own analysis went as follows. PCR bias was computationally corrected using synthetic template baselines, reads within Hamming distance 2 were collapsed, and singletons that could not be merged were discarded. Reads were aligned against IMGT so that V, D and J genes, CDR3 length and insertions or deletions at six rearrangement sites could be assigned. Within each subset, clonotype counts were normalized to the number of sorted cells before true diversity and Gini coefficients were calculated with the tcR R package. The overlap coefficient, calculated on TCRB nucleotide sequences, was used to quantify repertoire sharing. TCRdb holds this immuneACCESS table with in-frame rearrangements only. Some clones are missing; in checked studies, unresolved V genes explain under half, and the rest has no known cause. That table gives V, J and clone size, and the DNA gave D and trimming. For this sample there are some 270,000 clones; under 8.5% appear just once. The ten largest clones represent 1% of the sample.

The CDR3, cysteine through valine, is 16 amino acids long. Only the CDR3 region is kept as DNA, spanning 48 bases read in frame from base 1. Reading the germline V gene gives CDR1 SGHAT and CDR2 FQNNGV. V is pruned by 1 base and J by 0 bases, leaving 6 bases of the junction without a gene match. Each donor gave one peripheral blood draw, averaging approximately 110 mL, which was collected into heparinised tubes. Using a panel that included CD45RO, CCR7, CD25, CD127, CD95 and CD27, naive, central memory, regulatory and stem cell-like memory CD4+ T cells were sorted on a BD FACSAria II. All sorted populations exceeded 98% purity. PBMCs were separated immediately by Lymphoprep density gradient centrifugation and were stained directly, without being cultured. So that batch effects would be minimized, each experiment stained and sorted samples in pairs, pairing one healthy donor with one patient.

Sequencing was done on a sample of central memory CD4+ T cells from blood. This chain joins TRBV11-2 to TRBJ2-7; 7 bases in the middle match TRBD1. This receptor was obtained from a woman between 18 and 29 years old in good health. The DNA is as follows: TGTGCCAGCAGCTTAGTCGGCAGGGGGAACTCCTACGAGCAGTACGTC. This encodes CASSLVGRGNSYEQYV.